This T cell receptor (beta chain) was identified during a study of identical twins. Study-wide results and caveats: Monozygotic twin pairs showed more out-of-frame TCR alpha sharing than models estimated. Within cord blood, abundant beta clonotypes carried fewer insertions, but memory repertoires showed no such trend.

Template switching created a universal primer site, and the cDNA included unique molecular identifiers. MiXCR, run by TCRdb on the 5' RACE reads, gives a single entry per CDR3 protein. Of 650,000 to 800,000 distinct CDR3 sequences listed, 8.6% are singletons. This CDR3 has 14 residues. Between the trimmed V and J ends, which lost 3 bases and 1 base, there was a span of 12 bases. Germline CDR1 DFQATT, CDR2 SNEGSKA (reference sequence). Every sampled donor was Caucasian and healthy. A few counts support this clonotype. Antigen unknown. Another study also made use of these data, one on yellow fever vaccine responses in identical twins.

The clonotype was recovered from a young woman in good health. The sequenced material came from PBMCs. This chain uses TRBV20-1 with TRBJ1-1, with D maybe TRBD1 (6 bases). This CDR3 reads CSASATGWNTEAFF. The CDR3 DNA sequence: TGCAGTGCTAGCGCCACAGGGTGGAACACTGAAGCTTTCTTT.